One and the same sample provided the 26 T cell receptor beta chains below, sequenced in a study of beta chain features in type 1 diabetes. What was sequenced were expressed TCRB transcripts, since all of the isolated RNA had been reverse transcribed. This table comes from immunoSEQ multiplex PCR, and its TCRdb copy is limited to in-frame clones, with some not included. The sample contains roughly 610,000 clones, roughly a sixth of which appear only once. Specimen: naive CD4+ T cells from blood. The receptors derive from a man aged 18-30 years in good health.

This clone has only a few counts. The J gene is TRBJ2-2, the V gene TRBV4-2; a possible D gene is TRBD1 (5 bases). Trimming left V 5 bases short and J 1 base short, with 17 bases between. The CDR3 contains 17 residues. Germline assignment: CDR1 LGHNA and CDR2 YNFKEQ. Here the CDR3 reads CASSSAPATGNTGELFF. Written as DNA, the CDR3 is TGTGCCAGCAGCTCCGCCCCCGCAACAGGGAACACCGGGGAGCTGTTTTTT.

The CDR3 protein is CAISEGQTDTQYF. DNA of the CDR3: TGTGCCATCAGTGAGGGACAAACAGATACGCAGTATTTT. The rearrangement links TRBV10-3 to TRBJ2-3; a possible D gene is TRBD1 (5 bases). The CDR3 spans 13 residues. CDR1 ENHRY and CDR2 SYGVKD come from the germline V gene. V lost 2 bases and J lost 3, with 6 bases in between.

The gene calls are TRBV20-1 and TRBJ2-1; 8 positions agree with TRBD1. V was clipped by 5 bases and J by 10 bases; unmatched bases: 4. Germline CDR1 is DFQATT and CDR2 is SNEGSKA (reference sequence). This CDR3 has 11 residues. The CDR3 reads CSAEWDREQFF. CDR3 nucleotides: TGCAGTGCTGAATGGGACAGGGAGCAGTTCTTC.

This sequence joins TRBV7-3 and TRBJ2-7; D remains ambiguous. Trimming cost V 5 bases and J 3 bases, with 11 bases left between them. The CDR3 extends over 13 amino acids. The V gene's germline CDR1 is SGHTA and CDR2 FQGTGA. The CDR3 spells CASSRATFYEQYF. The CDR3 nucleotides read TGTGCCAGCAGCCGTGCTACATTCTACGAGCAGTACTTC.

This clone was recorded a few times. CDR3 sequence: CASSARDGRSYNEQFF. The CDR3 DNA reads TGTGCCAGTAGTGCGCGGGACGGCCGATCCTACAATGAGCAGTTCTTC. The chain combines TRBV19 with TRBJ2-1; D perhaps matches TRBD2 (6 bases). Per germline, CDR1 LNHDA and CDR2 SQIVND (reference sequence). The CDR3 has 16 amino acids. V was cut by 5 bases and J by 1 base, with 15 bases left in between.

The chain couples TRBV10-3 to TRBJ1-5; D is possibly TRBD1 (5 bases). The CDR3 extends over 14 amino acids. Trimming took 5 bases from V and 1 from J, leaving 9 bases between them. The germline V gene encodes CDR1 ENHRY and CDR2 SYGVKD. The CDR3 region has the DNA TGTGCCATCAGTCCAGGGAACAGCAATCAGCCCCAGCATTTT. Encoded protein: CAISPGNSNQPQHF.

The CDR3 loop is CASSGRLGQGGYEQYF. The DNA of the CDR3 is TGTGCCAGCAGTGGGCGCCTGGGACAGGGGGGCTACGAGCAGTACTTC. The genes are TRBV25-1 and TRBJ2-7, with 11 bases that match TRBD1. Germline CDR1 MGHDK, CDR2 SYGVNS. V was clipped by 4 bases and J by 3 bases; unmatched bases: 8. The CDR3 runs 16 residues.

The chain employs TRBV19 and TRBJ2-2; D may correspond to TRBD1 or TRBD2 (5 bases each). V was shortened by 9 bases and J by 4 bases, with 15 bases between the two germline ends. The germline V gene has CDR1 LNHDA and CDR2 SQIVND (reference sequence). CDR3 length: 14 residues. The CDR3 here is CASRRDGSTGELFF. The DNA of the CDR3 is TGTGCCAGCCGCCGGGACGGGTCCACCGGGGAGCTGTTTTTT.

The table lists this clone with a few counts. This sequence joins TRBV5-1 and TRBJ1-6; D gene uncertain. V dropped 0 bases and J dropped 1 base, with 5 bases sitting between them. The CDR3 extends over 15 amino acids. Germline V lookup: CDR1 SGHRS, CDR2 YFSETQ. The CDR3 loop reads CASSLGDSYNSPLHF. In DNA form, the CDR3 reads TGCGCCAGCAGCTTGGGGGATTCCTATAATTCACCCCTCCACTTT.

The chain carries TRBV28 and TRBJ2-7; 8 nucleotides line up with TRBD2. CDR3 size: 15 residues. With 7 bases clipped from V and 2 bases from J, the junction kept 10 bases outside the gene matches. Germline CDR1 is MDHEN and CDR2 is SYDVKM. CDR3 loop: CASTESSGSPYEQYF. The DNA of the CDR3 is TGTGCCAGCACCGAGAGCAGCGGGAGCCCCTACGAGCAGTACTTC. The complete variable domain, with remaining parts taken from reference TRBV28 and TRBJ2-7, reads DVKVTQSSRYLVKRTGEKVFLECVQDMDHENMFWYRQDPGLGLRLIYFSYDVKMKEKGDIPEGYSVSREKKERFSLILESASTNQTSMYLCASTESSGSPYEQYFGPGTRLTVT.

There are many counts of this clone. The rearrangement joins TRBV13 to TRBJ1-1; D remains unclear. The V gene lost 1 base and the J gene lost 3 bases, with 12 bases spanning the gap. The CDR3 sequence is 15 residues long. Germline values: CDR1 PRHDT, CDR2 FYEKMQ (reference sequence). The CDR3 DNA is TGTGCCAGCAGCTTAGCAGGAGGGCGGCACACTGAAGCTTTCTTT. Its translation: CASSLAGGRHTEAFF. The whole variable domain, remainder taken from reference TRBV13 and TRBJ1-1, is AAGVIQSPRHLIKEKRETATLKCYPIPRHDTVYWYQQGPGQDPQFLISFYEKMQSDKGSIPDRFSAQQFSDYHSELNMSSLELGDSALYFCASSLAGGRHTEAFFGQGTRLTVV.

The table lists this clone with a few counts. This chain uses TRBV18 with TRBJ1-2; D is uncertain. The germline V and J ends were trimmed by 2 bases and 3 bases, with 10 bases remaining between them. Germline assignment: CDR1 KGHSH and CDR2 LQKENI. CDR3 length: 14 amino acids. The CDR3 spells CASSPRIGDYGYTF. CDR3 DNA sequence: TGTGCCAGCTCACCAAGGATAGGAGACTATGGCTACACCTTC.

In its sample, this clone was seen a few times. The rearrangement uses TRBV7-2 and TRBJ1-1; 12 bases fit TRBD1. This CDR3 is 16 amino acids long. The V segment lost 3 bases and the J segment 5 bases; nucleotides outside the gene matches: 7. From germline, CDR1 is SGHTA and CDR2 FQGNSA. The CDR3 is CASSLGQGARRTEAFF. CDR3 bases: TGTGCCAGCAGCTTGGGACAGGGGGCGCGGAGGACTGAAGCTTTCTTT.

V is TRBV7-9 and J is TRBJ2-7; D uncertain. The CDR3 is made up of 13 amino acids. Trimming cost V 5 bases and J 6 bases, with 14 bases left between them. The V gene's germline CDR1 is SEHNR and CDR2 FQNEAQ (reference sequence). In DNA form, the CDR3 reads TGTGCCAGCAGCCTTCAGGTTTACGGCGAGCAGTACTTC. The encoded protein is CASSLQVYGEQYF. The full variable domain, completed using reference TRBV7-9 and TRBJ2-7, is DTGVSQNPRHKITKRGQNVTFRCDPISEHNRLYWYRQTLGQGPEFLTYFQNEAQLEKSRLLSDRFSAERPKGSFSTLEIQRTEQGDSAMYLCASSLQVYGEQYFGPGTRLTVT.

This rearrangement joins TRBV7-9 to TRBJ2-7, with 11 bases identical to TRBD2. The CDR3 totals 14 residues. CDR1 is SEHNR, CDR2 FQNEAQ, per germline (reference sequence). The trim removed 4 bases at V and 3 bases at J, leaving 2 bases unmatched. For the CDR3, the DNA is TGTGCCAGCAGCTCCGGGACTAGCGGCTACGAGCAGTACTTC. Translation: CASSSGTSGYEQYF.

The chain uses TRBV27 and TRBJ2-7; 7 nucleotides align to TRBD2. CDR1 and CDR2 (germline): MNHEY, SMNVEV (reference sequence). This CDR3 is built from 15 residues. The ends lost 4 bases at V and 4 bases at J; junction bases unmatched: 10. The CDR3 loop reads CASSSVGEGRYEQYF. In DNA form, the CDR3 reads TGTGCCAGCAGTTCGGTGGGGGAGGGGAGGTACGAGCAGTACTTC.

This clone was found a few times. In DNA, the CDR3 is TGTGCCAGCCTTATAGACGGTGAAAAACTGTTTTTT. Encoded protein: CASLIDGEKLFF. V is TRBV2 and J is TRBJ1-4; D remains ambiguous. V was pared by 8 bases and J by 7 bases, with 11 bases between. CDR3 size: 12 residues. Germline CDR1 SNHLY, CDR2 FYNNEI.

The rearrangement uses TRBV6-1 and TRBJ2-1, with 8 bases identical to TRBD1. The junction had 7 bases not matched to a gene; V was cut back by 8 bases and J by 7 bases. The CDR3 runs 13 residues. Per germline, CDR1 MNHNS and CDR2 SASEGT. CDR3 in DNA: TGTGCCAGCCAGCGACAGGGGTTGAATGAGCAGTTCTTC. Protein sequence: CASQRQGLNEQFF.

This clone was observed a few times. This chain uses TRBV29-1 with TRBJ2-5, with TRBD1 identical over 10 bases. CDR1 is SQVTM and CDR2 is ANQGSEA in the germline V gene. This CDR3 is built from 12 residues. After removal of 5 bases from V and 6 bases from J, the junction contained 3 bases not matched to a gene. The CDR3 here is CSVRGQGQTQYF. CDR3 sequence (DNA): TGCAGCGTTAGGGGACAGGGGCAGACCCAGTACTTC. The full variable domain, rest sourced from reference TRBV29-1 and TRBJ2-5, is SAVISQKPSRDICQRGTSLTIQCQVDSQVTMMFWYRQQPGQSLTLIATANQGSEATYESGFVIDKFPISRPNLTFSTLTVSNMSPEDSSIYLCSVRGQGQTQYFGPGTRLLVL.

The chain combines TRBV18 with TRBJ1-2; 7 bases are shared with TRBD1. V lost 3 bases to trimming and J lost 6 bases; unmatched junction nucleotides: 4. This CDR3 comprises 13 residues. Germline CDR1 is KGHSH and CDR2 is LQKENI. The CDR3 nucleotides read TGTGCCAGCTCACCTTACGACAGGGATGGCTACACCTTC. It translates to CASSPYDRDGYTF.

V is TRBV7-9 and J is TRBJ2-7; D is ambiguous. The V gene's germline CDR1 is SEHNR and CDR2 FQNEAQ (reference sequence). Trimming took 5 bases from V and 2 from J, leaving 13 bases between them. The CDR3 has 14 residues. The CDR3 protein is CASSTIGPAYEQYF. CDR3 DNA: TGTGCCAGCAGCACAATCGGGCCCGCCTACGAGCAGTACTTC. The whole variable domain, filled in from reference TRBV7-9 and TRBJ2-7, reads DTGVSQNPRHKITKRGQNVTFRCDPISEHNRLYWYRQTLGQGPEFLTYFQNEAQLEKSRLLSDRFSAERPKGSFSTLEIQRTEQGDSAMYLCASSTIGPAYEQYFGPGTRLTVT.

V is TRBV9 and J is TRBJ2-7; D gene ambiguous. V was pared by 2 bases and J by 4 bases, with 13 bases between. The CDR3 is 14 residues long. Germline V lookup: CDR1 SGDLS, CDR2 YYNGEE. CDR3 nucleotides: TGTGCCAGCAGCGTCGGCAATAATAATTACGAGCAGTACTTC. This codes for CASSVGNNNYEQYF.

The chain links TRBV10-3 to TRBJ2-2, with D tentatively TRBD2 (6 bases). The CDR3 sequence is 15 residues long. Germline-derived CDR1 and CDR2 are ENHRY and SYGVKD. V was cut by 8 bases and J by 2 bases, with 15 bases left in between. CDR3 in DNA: TGTGCCATCGCCCCCGGGACTGTAAACACCGGGGAGCTGTTTTTT. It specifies CAIAPGTVNTGELFF.

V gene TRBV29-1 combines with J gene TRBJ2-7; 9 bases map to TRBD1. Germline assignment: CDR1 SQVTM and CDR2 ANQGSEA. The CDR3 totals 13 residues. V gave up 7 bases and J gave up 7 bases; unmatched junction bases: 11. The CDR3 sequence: CSAGQGSFGEQYF. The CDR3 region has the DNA TGCAGCGCCGGACAGGGGTCCTTTGGGGAGCAGTACTTC.

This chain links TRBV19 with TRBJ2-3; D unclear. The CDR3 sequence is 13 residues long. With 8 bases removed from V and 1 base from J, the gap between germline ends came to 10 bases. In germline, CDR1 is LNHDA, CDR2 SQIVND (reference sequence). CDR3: CASRTEGTDTQYF. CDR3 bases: TGTGCCAGTCGGACCGAGGGCACAGATACGCAGTATTTT. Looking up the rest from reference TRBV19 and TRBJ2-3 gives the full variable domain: DGGITQSPKYLFRKEGQNVTLSCEQNLNHDAMYWYRQDPGQGLRLIYYSQIVNDFQKGDIAEGYSVSREKKESFPLTVTSAQKNPTAFYLCASRTEGTDTQYFGPGTRLTVL.

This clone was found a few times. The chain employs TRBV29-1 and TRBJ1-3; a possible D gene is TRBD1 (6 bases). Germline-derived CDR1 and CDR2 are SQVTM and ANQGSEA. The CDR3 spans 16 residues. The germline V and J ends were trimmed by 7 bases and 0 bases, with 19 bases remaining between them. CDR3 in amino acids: CSAQTIQGYSGNTIYF. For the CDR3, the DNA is TGCAGCGCTCAGACAATACAGGGATACTCTGGAAACACCATATATTTT.